Given below is one T cell receptor beta chain in context. These data come from a study of T cell repertoires in cytomegalovirus infection. TCRdb itself ran the reads through MiXCR, one entry per CDR3 protein. The sample lists fewer than 550,000 distinct CDR3 sequences, approximately 16% seen once, with roughly 25% in the top ten. This CDR3 has 16 residues. Germline V gene data show CDR1 as KGHDR and CDR2 as SFDVKD. Trimming took off 4 bases at V and 9 bases at J, with 20 bases between the two ends. The J gene is TRBJ2-2, the V gene TRBV24-1, with D unresolved. The sequenced sample was CD8+ T cells from PBMCs. This TCR came from a human donor in good health (CMV status not recorded). Some clones in this sample may be carry-over from other donors' samples. CDR3 amino acids: CATSDPVHQAVRELFF. DNA for the CDR3: TGTGCCACCAGTGACCCGGTACACCAGGCTGTCCGGGAGCTGTTTTTT.